This TCR beta chain appears in the sequencing data of a study of T cells in Graves' hyperthyroidism and ophthalmopathy. The study left out patients who had uncontrolled infection, other autoimmune disease, pregnancy or lactation. Amplification yielded TCR beta CDR3 regions, with RNA transcripts as the source. Researchers ran a first-round RT-PCR on the TCR CDR3 using the HTBI primer set. TCRdb redid the calling of the multiplex PCR reads with MiXCR, one entry per CDR3 protein. The data show approximately 700,000 distinct CDR3 sequences, just under 45% seen once. Broader study findings: The majority of expanded thyroid clonotypes above 0.001 also appeared in blood.

With regard to this clonotype: Antigen unknown. A much larger clone is a single base away; this may be a read error.

This receptor was identified in an adult man with Graves' disease, either hyperthyroidism or ophthalmopathy (not recorded which). Sample: peripheral blood or thyroid tissue (not recorded which).

The CDR3 nucleotides are TGCAGCGTTGCAGGGCCCGGGACAGGGGATGAAAAACTGTTTTTT. It encodes CSVAGPGTGDEKLFF. The rearrangement uses TRBV29-1 and TRBJ1-4; 10 bases line up with TRBD1. V was pared by 4 bases and J by 6 bases, with 8 bases of the junction left unmatched. CDR1 and CDR2 (germline): SQVTM, ANQGSEA. The CDR3 is made up of 15 amino acids.